These 19 T cell receptor beta chains were sequenced from one sample in a study of a mutant IDH1 vaccine in newly diagnosed glioma. Regarding time point: week 35, safety follow-up. Vaccination comprised doses that each held 300 ug of mutant IDH1 20-mer peptide, plus topical imiquimod. The table came from immunoSEQ multiplex PCR; TCRdb's copy has only in-frame clones and leaves some out. The data hold some 60,000 clones, with 86% observed a single time. These TCRs are of unknown antigen specificity. The sample consisted of PBMCs, taken from a glioma patient whose treatment included an IDH1 peptide vaccine. These receptor sequences come from a man aged 35 to 55 with glioma.

V and J are TRBV13 and TRBJ2-6; D is uncertain. Per the germline V gene, CDR1 is PRHDT and CDR2 is FYEKMQ (reference sequence). The V end was cut by 0 bases, the J end by 0 bases, with 3 bases between. The CDR3 length is 15 residues. This CDR3 reads CASSLGGSGANVLTF. The CDR3 DNA sequence: TGTGCCAGCAGCTTAGGAGGCTCTGGGGCCAACGTCCTGACTTTC.

Only one count was recorded for this clone. The genes are TRBV5-4 and TRBJ2-1; no reliable D call. This CDR3 contains 14 residues. The V end was cut by 1 base, the J end by 7 bases, with 12 bases between. Germline values: CDR1 SGHNT, CDR2 YYREEE (reference sequence). The DNA for the CDR3 is TGTGCCAGCAGCTTGTTAGGGCTGAGTAATGAGCAGTTCTTC. This gives the protein CASSLLGLSNEQFF.

This clone appeared a single time. The CDR3 bases are TGCGCCAGCAGCTCCGATGGGGCTGGGGCCAACGTCCTGACTTTC. Its translation is CASSSDGAGANVLTF. The chain joins TRBV5-1 to TRBJ2-6; D gene ambiguous. Deletions cut 3 bases from V and 2 bases from J, with 9 bases between. The germline V gene has CDR1 SGHRS and CDR2 YFSETQ. The CDR3 contains 15 residues.

This clone was counted a few times. The chain employs TRBV6-1 and TRBJ1-1; D is unclear. This CDR3 is 14 amino acids long. Germline V CDR1 and CDR2: MNHNS, SASEGT. Trimming took off 1 base at V and 0 bases at J, with 6 bases between the two ends. CDR3 sequence: CASSEGGLNTEAFF. The CDR3 coding sequence is TGTGCCAGCAGTGAAGGAGGGCTGAACACTGAAGCTTTCTTT.

DNA of the CDR3: TGTGCCAGCAGCTCTTTCGACTTGGGGTGGGACGAGCAGTACTTC. As protein: CASSSFDLGWDEQYF. The chain recombines TRBV5-4 with TRBJ2-7, with unresolved D. The CDR3 contains 15 residues. Germline loops: CDR1 SGHNT, CDR2 YYREEE (reference sequence). Trimming left V 3 bases short and J 5 bases short, with 18 bases between.

This chain joins TRBV5-1 and TRBJ1-1, with no clear D. Germline CDR1 is SGHRS and CDR2 is YFSETQ. The CDR3 runs to 13 residues. Trimming removed 3 bases from V and 0 bases from J, with 6 bases in between. CDR3 loop: CASSSGMNTEAFF. CDR3 sequence (DNA): TGCGCCAGCAGCTCGGGGATGAACACTGAAGCTTTCTTT.

In DNA, the CDR3 is TGTGCCAGCAGCACTTGGGACGAGGGGACGGATACGCAGTATTTT. Encoded protein: CASSTWDEGTDTQYF. The rearrangement links TRBV5-4 to TRBJ2-3; D is perhaps TRBD1 or TRBD2 (5 bases each). With 4 bases removed from V and 6 bases from J, the gap between germline ends came to 18 bases. CDR3 length: 15 amino acids. Germline V CDR1 and CDR2: SGHNT, YYREEE (reference sequence). The complete variable domain, with remaining parts taken from reference TRBV5-4 and TRBJ2-3, reads ETGVTQSPTHLIKTRGQQVTLRCSSQSGHNTVSWYQQALGQGPQFIFQYYREEENGRGNFPPRFSGLQFPNYSSELNVNALELDDSALYLCASSTWDEGTDTQYFGPGTRLTVL.

The rearrangement joins TRBV28 to TRBJ1-2; D is ambiguous. Germline assignment: CDR1 MDHEN and CDR2 SYDVKM. Trimming stripped 6 bases from V and 2 bases from J, with 16 bases between. The CDR3 extends over 15 amino acids. The CDR3 loop reads CASRSGSGSNYGYTF. Here the CDR3 DNA reads TGTGCCAGCAGAAGTGGTTCAGGATCGAACTATGGCTACACCTTC.

The sample holds one count of this clone. This chain links TRBV7-8 with TRBJ1-2; a possible D gene is TRBD1 (6 bases). The germline gives CDR1 SGHVS, CDR2 FQNEAQ. This CDR3 region has 16 residues. V was clipped by 1 base and J by 7 bases, with 19 bases between them. The CDR3 region has the DNA TGTGCCAGCAGCTTAGGGGCGGGGGGGCCGGAGTCTGGCTACACCTTC. It yields the protein CASSLGAGGPESGYTF.

The V gene is TRBV7-2, the J gene TRBJ2-5, with TRBD2 identical over 12 bases. V was clipped by 5 bases and J by 3 bases; unmatched bases: 4. Germline values: CDR1 SGHTA, CDR2 FQGNSA. The CDR3 has 15 residues. CDR3 coding DNA: TGTGCCAGCAGCGCACGACTAGCGGGAGAAGAGACCCAGTACTTC. Its protein is CASSARLAGEETQYF.

CDR3: CASSFQETQYF. CDR3 nucleotide sequence: TGCGCCAGCAGCTTTCAAGAGACCCAGTACTTC. The rearrangement links TRBV5-1 to TRBJ2-5, with D uncertain. CDR1 SGHRS and CDR2 YFSETQ come from the germline V gene. The CDR3 totals 11 residues. Trimming stripped 2 bases from V and 2 bases from J, with 1 base between. The whole variable domain, remainder taken from reference TRBV5-1 and TRBJ2-5, is KAGVTQTPRYLIKTRGQQVTLSCSPISGHRSVSWYQQTPGQGLQFLFEYFSETQRNKGNFPGRFSGRQFSNSRSEMNVSTLELGDSALYLCASSFQETQYFGPGTRLLVL.

In this sample, this clone turned up once. V usage is TRBV29-1 and J usage is TRBJ2-7; a weak D match, TRBD1 (6 bases). CDR3 length: 15 amino acids. V was pared by 3 bases and J by 1 base, with 16 bases between. Germline loops: CDR1 SQVTM, CDR2 ANQGSEA. This CDR3 is CSVDGLTGRSYEQYF. CDR3 nucleotides: TGCAGCGTTGACGGCTTGACAGGTCGATCCTACGAGCAGTACTTC.

This clone has only a few counts. The chain couples TRBV6-6 to TRBJ2-1; D not certain. This CDR3 has 15 residues. Germline CDR1 and CDR2: MNHNY and SVGAGI (reference sequence). Trimming pared 8 bases from V and 0 bases from J, leaving 14 bases between. DNA for the CDR3: TGTGCCAGCGCTACAGCCTACAGCTCCTACAATGAGCAGTTCTTC. This translates into CASATAYSSYNEQFF.

The chain couples TRBV28 to TRBJ2-7; TRBD2 agrees at 7 bases. Germline V CDR1 and CDR2: MDHEN, SYDVKM. The length of the CDR3 is 18 residues. V shed 3 bases, J shed 0 bases, and the junction held 14 bases outside the gene matches. The DNA of the CDR3 is TGTGCCAGCAGTTTCAGGTCTAGCGGCCAATTTAGCTCCTACGAGCAGTACTTC. It encodes CASSFRSSGQFSSYEQYF.

The chain carries TRBV1 and TRBJ2-7. TRBV1 corresponds to a pseudogene. The CDR3 is 15 residues long. This chain's CDR3 is CTSSHQTQTAYEQYF. Written as DNA, the CDR3 is TGCACCAGCAGCCACCAGACCCAAACCGCCTACGAGCAGTACTTC.

The rearrangement links TRBV6-6 to TRBJ1-1; D is unresolved. V was clipped by 11 bases and J by 4 bases, with 11 bases between them. CDR1 and CDR2 (germline): MNHNY, SVGAGI (reference sequence). The CDR3 length is 11 residues. CDR3 nucleotides: TGTGCCGGGTCAGGTGGCACTGAAGCTTTCTTT. Translation gives CAGSGGTEAFF.

The V gene is TRBV28, the J gene TRBJ1-2, with TRBD1 matching 9 bases. The CDR3 loop spans 14 amino acids. The V gene's germline CDR1 is MDHEN and CDR2 SYDVKM. V lost 4 bases, J lost 6 bases, and 6 bases stayed unmatched. In DNA form, the CDR3 reads TGTGCCAGCAGTTCCGGGGACAGGGTCCATGGCTACACCTTC. Residues: CASSSGDRVHGYTF.

The chain recombines TRBV9 with TRBJ2-3; D gene ambiguous. Trimming stripped 4 bases from V and 4 bases from J, with 7 bases between. CDR3 length: 12 amino acids. The V gene's germline CDR1 is SGDLS and CDR2 YYNGEE. The chain's CDR3 is CASSSMADTQYF. The CDR3 bases are TGTGCCAGCAGCTCCATGGCAGATACGCAGTATTTT.

The rearrangement uses TRBV2 and TRBJ2-1; D is uncertain. The CDR3 spans 15 residues. Trimming removed 3 bases from V and 2 bases from J, with 11 bases in between. Germline V CDR1 and CDR2: SNHLY, FYNNEI. The CDR3 DNA reads as TGTGCCAGCAGTGACGATATCTCCACCTACAATGAGCAGTTCTTC. It specifies CASSDDISTYNEQFF.